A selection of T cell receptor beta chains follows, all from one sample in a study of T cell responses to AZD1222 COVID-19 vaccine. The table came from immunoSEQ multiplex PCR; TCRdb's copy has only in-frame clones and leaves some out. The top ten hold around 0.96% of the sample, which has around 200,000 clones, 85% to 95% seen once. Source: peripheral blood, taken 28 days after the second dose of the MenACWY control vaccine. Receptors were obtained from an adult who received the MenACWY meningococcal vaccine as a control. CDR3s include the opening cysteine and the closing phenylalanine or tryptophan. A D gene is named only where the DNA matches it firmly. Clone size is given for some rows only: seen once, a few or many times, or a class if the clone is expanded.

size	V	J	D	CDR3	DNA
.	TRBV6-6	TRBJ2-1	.	CASSYRAPRPNEQFF	TGTGCCAGCAGTTACAGGGCTCCCAGGCCCAATGAGCAGTTCTTC
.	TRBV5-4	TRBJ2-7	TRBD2	CASSTGLAGPYEQYF	TGTGCCAGCAGCACGGGACTAGCGGGGCCGTACGAGCAGTACTTC
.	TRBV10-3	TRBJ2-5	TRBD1	CAISVGAGGRETQYF	TGTGCCATCAGTGTTGGGGCAGGGGGTCGGGAGACCCAGTACTTC
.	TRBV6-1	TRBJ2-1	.	CASSELHNEQFF	TGTGCCAGCAGTGAACTCCACAATGAGCAGTTCTTC
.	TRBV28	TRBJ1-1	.	CASSRTGGTEAFF	TGTGCCAGCAGTCGGACCGGAGGCACTGAAGCTTTCTTT
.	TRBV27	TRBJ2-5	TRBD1	CASSPSLGGAETQYF	TGTGCCAGCAGTCCTTCCCTAGGGGGCGCAGAGACCCAGTACTTC
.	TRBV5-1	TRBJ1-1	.	CASSLASSGEGLAFF	TGCGCCAGCAGCTTGGCCAGTTCAGGCGAAGGTTTGGCTTTCTTT
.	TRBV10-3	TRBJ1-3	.	CAISESNPGLVSGNTIYF	TGTGCCATCAGTGAGTCAAACCCGGGGTTGGTTTCTGGAAACACCATATATTTT
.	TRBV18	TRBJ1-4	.	CASYLGPTEKLFF	TGTGCCAGCTACCTTGGCCCCACTGAAAAACTGTTTTTT
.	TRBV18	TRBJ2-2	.	CASSPQRITGELFF	TGTGCCAGCTCACCTCAGCGGATCACCGGGGAGCTGTTTTTT
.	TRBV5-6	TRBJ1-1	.	CASSLGEDEAFF	TGTGCCAGCAGCTTGGGGGAAGATGAAGCTTTCTTT
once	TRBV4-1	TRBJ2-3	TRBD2	CASSQDRGRLAGGRAQYF	TGCGCCAGCAGCCAAGATCGGGGTAGGCTAGCGGGGGGAAGGGCGCAGTATTTT
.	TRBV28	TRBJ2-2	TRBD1	CASSFIYFEGANGELFF	TGTGCCAGCAGTTTTATTTATTTCGAGGGGGCGAACGGGGAGCTGTTTTTT
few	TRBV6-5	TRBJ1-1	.	CASSYRGAEAFF	TGTGCCAGCAGTTATCGGGGGGCTGAAGCTTTCTTT
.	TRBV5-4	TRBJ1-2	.	CASSPKLGDSYTF	TGTGCCAGCAGCCCCAAGCTAGGGGACTCCTACACCTTC
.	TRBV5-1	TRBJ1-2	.	CASSLDQGLYGYTF	TGCGCCAGCAGCTTGGATCAGGGTCTCTATGGCTACACCTTC
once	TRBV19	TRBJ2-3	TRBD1	CASSIGTGYTDTQYF	TGTGCCAGTAGTATTGGGACAGGCTACACAGATACGCAGTATTTT
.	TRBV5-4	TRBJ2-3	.	CASSLVPERTDTQYF	TGTGCCAGCAGCTTGGTACCAGAGCGCACAGATACGCAGTATTTT
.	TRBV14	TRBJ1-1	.	CASSQGMNTEAFF	TGTGCCAGCAGCCAGGGGATGAACACTGAAGCTTTCTTT
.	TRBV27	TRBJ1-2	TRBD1	CASSLRPPGGERGYTF	TGTGCCAGCAGTTTACGCCCCCCAGGGGGAGAACGTGGCTACACCTTC
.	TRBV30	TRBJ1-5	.	CAWSTWGAQPQHF	TGTGCCTGGAGTACCTGGGGGGCTCAGCCCCAGCATTTT
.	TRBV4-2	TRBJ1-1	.	CASSQDRETEAFF	TGTGCCAGCAGCCAAGATAGGGAAACTGAAGCTTTCTTT
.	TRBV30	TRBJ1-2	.	CAWSVQRYYGYTF	TGTGCCTGGAGTGTACAACGGTACTATGGCTACACCTTC
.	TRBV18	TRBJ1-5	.	CASSGGAVEPQHF	TGTGCCAGCTCAGGCGGGGCGGTTGAGCCCCAGCATTTT
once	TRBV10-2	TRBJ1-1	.	CASSEDGRLEAFF	TGCGCCAGCAGTGAGGATGGACGGCTTGAAGCTTTCTTT
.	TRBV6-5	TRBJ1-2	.	CASSYQRGGYGYTF	TGTGCCAGCAGTTATCAGCGGGGAGGCTATGGCTACACCTTC
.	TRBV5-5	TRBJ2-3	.	CASSLQAGRDTQYF	TGTGCCAGCAGCTTGCAGGCAGGGCGAGATACGCAGTATTTT
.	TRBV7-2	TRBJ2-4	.	CASSPVSGARGKNIQYF	TGTGCCAGCAGCCCCGTATCCGGGGCCCGGGGCAAAAACATTCAGTACTTC
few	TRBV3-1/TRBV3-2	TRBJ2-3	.	CASSQVTDTQYF	TGTGCCAGCAGCCAAGTTACAGATACGCAGTATTTT
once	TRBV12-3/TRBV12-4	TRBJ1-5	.	CASSPRTGQPQHF	TGTGCCAGCAGTCCCCGGACTGGTCAGCCCCAGCATTTT
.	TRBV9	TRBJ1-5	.	CASSVTGFNQPQHF	TGTGCCAGCAGCGTAACAGGGTTCAATCAGCCCCAGCATTTT
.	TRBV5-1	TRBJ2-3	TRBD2	CASSVQISGGGTDTQYF	TGCGCCAGCAGCGTACAAATTAGCGGGGGGGGCACAGATACGCAGTATTTT
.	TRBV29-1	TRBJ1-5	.	CSVEEQPNQPQHF	TGCAGCGTTGAAGAACAGCCCAATCAGCCCCAGCATTTT
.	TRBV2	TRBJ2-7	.	CASSKDSAYEQYF	TGTGCCAGCAGTAAAGACTCCGCCTACGAGCAGTACTTC
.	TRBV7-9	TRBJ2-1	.	CASSLSLGRNEQFF	TGTGCCAGCAGCTTATCTTTAGGTCGCAATGAGCAGTTCTTC
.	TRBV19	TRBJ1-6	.	CASSWYGNSPLHF	TGTGCCAGTAGTTGGTATGGGAATTCACCCCTCCACTTT
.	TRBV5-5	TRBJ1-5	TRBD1	CASSRDRGSQPQHF	TGTGCCAGCAGCCGGGACAGGGGGTCTCAGCCCCAGCATTTT
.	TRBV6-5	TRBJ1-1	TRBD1	CASRDRVFTEAFF	TGTGCCAGCAGAGACAGGGTTTTCACTGAAGCTTTCTTT
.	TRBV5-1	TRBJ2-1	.	CASSLHAELNNEQFF	TGCGCCAGCAGCTTGCATGCGGAGCTCAACAATGAGCAGTTCTTC
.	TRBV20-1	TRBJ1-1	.	CSAGENTEAFF	TGCAGTGCAGGGGAGAACACTGAAGCTTTCTTT
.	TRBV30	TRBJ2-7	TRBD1	CAWSARTGAGYEQYF	TGTGCCTGGAGTGCCCGGACAGGGGCCGGTTACGAGCAGTACTTC
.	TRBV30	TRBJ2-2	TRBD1	CAWSDRVDTGELFF	TGTGCCTGGTCTGACAGGGTTGACACCGGGGAGCTGTTTTTT
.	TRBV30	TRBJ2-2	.	CAWTKGHLGAGELFF	TGTGCCTGGACTAAAGGGCATTTGGGGGCTGGGGAGCTGTTTTTT
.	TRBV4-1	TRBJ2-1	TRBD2	CASSQDETSDNEQFF	TGCGCCAGCAGCCAAGACGAGACTAGCGACAATGAGCAGTTCTTC
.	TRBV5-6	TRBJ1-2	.	CASSLRGGLDYGYTF	TGTGCCAGCAGCTTGAGAGGGGGGTTGGACTATGGCTACACCTTC
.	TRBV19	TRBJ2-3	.	CASSRNLGTSTDTQYF	TGTGCCAGTAGTAGAAATCTGGGTACTAGCACAGATACGCAGTATTTT
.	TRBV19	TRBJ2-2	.	CASRIADTKAGELFF	TGTGCCAGTAGAATTGCGGACACGAAGGCCGGGGAGCTGTTTTTT
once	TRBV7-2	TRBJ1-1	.	CASSPHFVGRFSAFF	TGTGCCAGCAGCCCACATTTCGTGGGGCGCTTTTCAGCTTTCTTT
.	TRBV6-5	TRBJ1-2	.	CASSYDGSYGYTF	TGTGCCAGCAGTTACGACGGTTCCTATGGCTACACCTTC
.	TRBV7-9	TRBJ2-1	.	CASETNNEQFF	TGTGCCAGCGAAACTAACAATGAGCAGTTCTTC
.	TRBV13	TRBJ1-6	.	CASSLRRSDNSPLHF	TGTGCCAGCAGCTTGAGACGGTCAGATAATTCACCCCTCCACTTT
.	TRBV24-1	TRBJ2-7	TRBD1	CATSRGQGTYEQYF	TGTGCCACCAGTCGGGGACAGGGGACGTACGAGCAGTACTTC
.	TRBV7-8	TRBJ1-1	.	CASSLTALNTEAFF	TGTGCCAGCAGCCTGACAGCCCTGAACACTGAAGCTTTCTTT